The text below deals with one T cell receptor beta chain. No cognate antigen has been identified for it. No much larger clone is present one base from it, and per-base qualities are unavailable. This specimen belongs to a study of T cell clones after liver transplantation (dated by TCRdb to between 2018 and 2021). With regard to the full study: The samples were obtained from ITN030ST, a randomized trial that attempted immunosuppression withdrawal within 2 years after liver transplantation. No induction therapy was given to the subjects, and standard immunosuppression was administered until randomization at 12-24 months post-transplant. Three of the eight recipients were HCV-positive; the others were transplanted for non-autoimmune, non-viral indications. As an antigen-independent comparator for donor-reactive sequences, third party-reactive TCRbeta sequences were also identified from pre-transplant MLRs. After a pre-transplant mixed lymphocyte reaction, TCRbeta sequencing was used to pinpoint donor-reactive T cell clones, which were subsequently tracked in post-transplant blood. To count as tolerant, a recipient had to stay completely off immunosuppression for at least one year without liver enzymes climbing beyond twice the upper limit of normal. The studied cohort comprised 8 liver transplant recipients, 3 classified as tolerant and 5 as non-tolerant. Blood samples were collected pre-transplant, then pre-randomization ahead of withdrawal, and finally post-randomization once withdrawal had either been completed or failed.

The CDR3 sequence holds 13 residues, the cysteine and phenylalanine included. Of the read, only the CDR3 DNA is kept; its 39 bases are in frame from base 1. The junction shows trimming of 3 bases on V and 11 bases on J, plus 14 bases between the germline ends. Sequences LNHDA (CDR1) and SQIVND (CDR2) are obtained from the germline V gene (reference sequence). The paper as a whole reports these results and caveats: Donor-reactive sequences decreased more than third party-reactive sequences, which suggests partial antigen-specific deletion that was not related to withdrawal success. Low numbers of available donor cells limited the measurable donor-reactive repertoire in two subjects. After accounting for repertoire turnover, donor-reactive detection was significantly reduced in 7 of 8 subjects for CD4 and 8 of 8 for CD8. Because allograft tissue specimens were not available, migration of donor-reactive T cells into the graft, rather than deletion, may have occurred. Conclusions were preliminary, limited by small, heterogeneous patient numbers and non-standardized post-transplant time points. Circulating donor-reactive CD4 TCRbeta sequences fell significantly post-transplant in most of the 8 subjects, irrespective of tolerance or HCV status.

Using immunoSEQ, frozen genomic DNA was subjected to high-throughput TCRbeta CDR3 sequencing, a process that included PCR amplification, mapping, bias correction and internal controls. The original methods were these. Only productive rearrangements were retained, with each unique TCRbeta sequence defined by its CDR3 nucleotide sequence together with its V and J gene. For classification of a sequence as donor-reactive, at least 5-fold expansion in CFSE-low cells relative to unstimulated pre-transplant cells and a frequency of at least 0.01% were required. Per-subject minimum frequency thresholds, based on the lowest-template unstimulated sample, ensured at least 90% detection power. Jensen-Shannon divergence between the top 1000 TCRbeta sequences post-transplant and pre-transplant was used to measure repertoire turnover. Two-sided Fisher's exact tests were used to test for changes in the detection of donor-reactive sequences. The table comes from immuneACCESS by way of TCRdb, which keeps in-frame sequences with V and J called. Part of the clones is missing from these tables; in studies checked, under half for an unresolved V gene and the rest for unknown reasons. The D gene and trimming were derived from the DNA, and the V and J assignments and clone size from that table. For this sample there are tens of thousands of clones; 82% appear just once. The ten most abundant clones make up about 0.45% of the sample.

Unstimulated PBMCs, after thawing, were stained for CD3, CD4 and CD8 and then FACS-sorted into CD3+CD4+ and CD3+CD8+ populations. All 8 studied subjects were randomized to immunosuppression withdrawal. The Qiagen DNeasy Blood and Tissue Kit was used for genomic DNA isolation. Here the chain combines TRBV19 and TRBJ2-1; the D gene is perhaps TRBD2, on 6 matching bases. The receptor was derived from a human patient who received a liver transplant. Following transplantation, part of the T cell population may be supplied by the graft donor rather than the patient. Sequencing used CD4+ T cells from blood, obtained roughly 3.5 years after liver transplant. The nucleotide sequence reads as follows: TGTGCCAGTAGTATGAATTCGGGAGCGAAGCAGTTCTTC. Its translation reads: CASSMNSGAKQFF.